These T cell receptor beta chains were read from a single sample in a study of blood T cells in healthy people across ages. A single record per CDR3 protein comes from TCRdb applying MiXCR to the 5' RACE reads. The sample lists approximately 800,000 distinct CDR3 sequences; more than 50% were seen once. The sequenced sample consisted of blood. The receptors originated from a man between 35 and 55 years old in good health. The CDR3 runs from the conserved cysteine through the conserved F or W. A D gene is named only where the DNA matches it firmly. Clone sizes are given selectively: once, few, many, or a class where the clone is expanded.

CDR3 protein	CDR3 DNA	clone size	V gene	J gene	D gene
CASSLSRHNEQFF	TGTGCCAGCAGTTTAAGCCGGCATAATGAGCAGTTCTTC	.	TRBV12-3/TRBV12-4	TRBJ2-1	.
CASSLAGRDQETQYF	TGTGCCAGCAGCTTAGCGGGCAGGGACCAAGAGACCCAGTACTTC	.	TRBV7-9	TRBJ2-5	.
CASSQGMGFRYVEAFF	TGTGCCAGCAGCCAAGGGATGGGGTTTCGGTATGTTGAAGCTTTCTTT	.	TRBV3-1	TRBJ1-1	.
CAWREANEQFF	TGTGCCTGGCGGGAGGCCAATGAGCAGTTCTTC	.	TRBV30	TRBJ2-1	TRBD2
CASSSPAAWGTFTDTQYF	TGTGCCAGCAGTTCCCCAGCTGCGTGGGGGACTTTCACAGATACGCAGTATTTT	.	TRBV12-3/TRBV12-4	TRBJ2-3	.
CASSLFSGRAENEQFF	TGTGCCAGCAGCTTGTTTAGCGGGAGGGCCGAGAATGAGCAGTTCTTC	few	TRBV7-6	TRBJ2-1	TRBD2
CATSRAGGRQPQHF	TGTGCCACCAGCAGAGCAGGGGGCCGTCAGCCCCAGCATTTT	.	TRBV15	TRBJ1-5	TRBD1
CASSFGPFGNQPQHF	TGTGCCAGCAGCTTCGGACCGTTCGGCAATCAGCCCCAGCATTTT	.	TRBV7-6	TRBJ1-5	.
CASSLAQGGIYEQYF	TGCGCCAGCAGCTTGGCCCAAGGCGGGATTTACGAGCAGTACTTC	.	TRBV5-1	TRBJ2-7	.
CASALEVGTQYF	TGTGCCAGCGCCCTTGAAGTAGGCACGCAGTATTTT	.	TRBV7-2	TRBJ2-3	.
CASSLVPIGTGVSEQYF	TGTGCCAGCAGCCTAGTACCAATCGGGACAGGGGTTAGCGAGCAGTACTTC	few	TRBV7-6	TRBJ2-7	TRBD1
CASSRRTGRTDTQYF	TGTGCCAGCAGTCGTAGGACAGGGAGGACAGATACGCAGTATTTT	few	TRBV28	TRBJ2-3	TRBD1
CSARADSLYEQYF	TGCAGTGCTAGAGCGGACAGCCTCTACGAGCAGTACTTC	.	TRBV20-1	TRBJ2-7	.
CASSTGTGPAYEQYF	TGCGCCAGCAGCACCGGGACAGGGCCAGCCTACGAGCAGTACTTC	.	TRBV5-1	TRBJ2-7	TRBD1
CASSGDPTGPLHF	TGTGCCAGCAGCGGCGACCCGACAGGGCCCCTCCACTTT	.	TRBV9	TRBJ1-6	TRBD1
CSASRGGSGANVLTF	TGCAGTGCCTCACGCGGGGGGTCCGGGGCCAACGTCCTGACTTTC	few	TRBV20-1	TRBJ2-6	TRBD2
CASSYREGGREQYF	TGTGCCAGCAGTTACCGAGAAGGGGGTCGGGAGCAGTACTTC	few	TRBV6-6	TRBJ2-7	.
CSAELLADTQYF	TGCAGTGCTGAATTATTGGCGGATACGCAGTATTTT	once	TRBV20-1	TRBJ2-3	.
CSVEAWGGTEAFF	TGCAGCGTTGAGGCCTGGGGGGGCACTGAAGCTTTCTTT	.	TRBV29-1	TRBJ1-1	.
CASSPGTSEQYF	TGTGCCAGTAGCCCCGGCACTTCCGAGCAGTACTTC	few	TRBV28	TRBJ2-7	.
CSASQDHEQYF	TGCAGTGCTAGCCAGGATCACGAGCAGTACTTC	.	TRBV20-1	TRBJ2-7	.
CATSRGHREGDGGYTF	TGTGCCACCAGCAGAGGACACAGGGAAGGAGACGGTGGCTACACCTTC	few	TRBV15	TRBJ1-2	.
CASSELGGLYEQYF	TGTGCCAGCAGTGAACTGGGGGGGTTATACGAGCAGTACTTC	.	TRBV6-1	TRBJ2-7	TRBD2
CASEVLGSETQYF	TGTGCCAGCGAGGTATTGGGTTCGGAGACCCAGTACTTC	.	TRBV6-2/TRBV6-3	TRBJ2-5	.
CASSLEGPGDTQYF	TGCGCCAGCAGCTTGGAGGGGCCTGGGGATACGCAGTATTTT	.	TRBV5-1	TRBJ2-3	.
CASTSALNYGYTF	TGTGCCAGCACCTCAGCTCTTAACTATGGCTACACCTTC	.	TRBV12-3/TRBV12-4	TRBJ1-2	.
CASTTVPNSPLHF	TGTGCCAGCACCACAGTCCCGAATTCACCCCTCCACTTT	.	TRBV27	TRBJ1-6	.
CASSLTLGGGTADTQYF	TGTGCCAGCAGTTTGACCCTGGGGGGCGGGACGGCAGATACGCAGTATTTT	.	TRBV12-3/TRBV12-4	TRBJ2-3	.
CSVDPLSWGVLPDTQYF	TGCAGCGTTGATCCCCTCTCATGGGGGGTTCTTCCAGATACGCAGTATTTT	many	TRBV29-1	TRBJ2-3	.
CSVRDRGGDGYTF	TGCAGCGTTCGGGACAGGGGGGGTGACGGCTACACCTTC	.	TRBV29-1	TRBJ1-2	TRBD1
CASSQRQGYGAKNIQYF	TGTGCCAGCAGCCAACGTCAGGGCTATGGGGCCAAAAACATTCAGTACTTC	.	TRBV3-1	TRBJ2-4	.
CASSQWDSLYNEQYF	TGTGCCAGCAGCCAATGGGACTCCCTCTACAATGAGCAGTACTTC	.	TRBV3-1	TRBJ2-7	.
CASSELIRDEQYF	TGTGCCAGCAGCGAACTTATTAGGGACGAGCAGTACTTC	.	TRBV2	TRBJ2-7	.
CASSPDGTDQETQYF	TGTGCCAGCAGCCCGGACGGGACAGATCAAGAGACCCAGTACTTC	.	TRBV7-9	TRBJ2-5	TRBD1